A single T cell receptor beta chain is shown here with its context. Antigen unknown. Both 60 Vbeta primers and 13 Jbeta primers went into the PCR. Assay: immunoSEQ multiplex PCR; the TCRdb copy retains only in-frame clones and omits some. In the table there are 140,000 or so clones, roughly 65% of which are singletons. Germline V gene data show CDR1 as SGDLS and CDR2 as YYNGEE. The CDR3 consists of 18 residues. V was pared by 0 bases and J by 0 bases, with 16 bases between. The data were obtained in a study of cytomegalovirus exposure and HLA in healthy donors. Study-wide results and limits: Analysis performed later found 16,951 TCR beta sequences associated with HLA alleles at 0.05 false discovery rate.

The TCR comes from a man in his fifties or sixties in good health and CMV-seronegative. The chain is built from TRBV9 and TRBJ2-1; D possibly corresponds to TRBD1 (6 bases). Material: PBMCs. The CDR3 reads CASSVAYTGISSYNEQFF. CDR3 nucleotides: TGTGCCAGCAGCGTAGCGTACACAGGGATAAGCTCCTACAATGAGCAGTTCTTC.